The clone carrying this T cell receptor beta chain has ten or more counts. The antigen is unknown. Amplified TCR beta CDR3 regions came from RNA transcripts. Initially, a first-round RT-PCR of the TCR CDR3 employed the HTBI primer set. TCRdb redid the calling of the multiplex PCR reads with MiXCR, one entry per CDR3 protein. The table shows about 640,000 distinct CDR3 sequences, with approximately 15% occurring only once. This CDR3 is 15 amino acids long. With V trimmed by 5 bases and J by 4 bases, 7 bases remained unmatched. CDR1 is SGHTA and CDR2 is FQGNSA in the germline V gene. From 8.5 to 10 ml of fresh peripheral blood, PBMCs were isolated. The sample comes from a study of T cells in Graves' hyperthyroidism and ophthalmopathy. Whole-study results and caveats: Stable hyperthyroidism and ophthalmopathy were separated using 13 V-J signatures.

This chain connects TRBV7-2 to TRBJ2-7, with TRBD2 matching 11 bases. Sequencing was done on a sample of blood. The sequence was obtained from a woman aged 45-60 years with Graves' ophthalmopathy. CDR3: CASSVLAGGVYEQYF. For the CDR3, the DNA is TGTGCCAGCAGCGTCCTAGCGGGAGGTGTGTACGAGCAGTACTTC.